This T cell receptor (beta chain) derives from a study of metastatic and nonmetastatic thyroid tumors. The overall study: Where malignant and benign thyroid patients were concerned, repertoires were compared across blood and tumor or nodule tissue.

A few counts support this clone. Given a much more abundant clone one base away, this may be a read error. The entire patient cohort was treatment-naive prior to thyroid surgery. TCRdb used MiXCR to call clones anew from the PCR reads. The sample shows roughly 61,000 clones, just over 4% of them seen only once. The V gene's germline CDR1 is LGHDT and CDR2 YNNKEL (reference sequence). There are 14 residues in the CDR3. The source material was blood. V gene TRBV3-1 combines with J gene TRBJ2-7; D is perhaps TRBD1 (6 bases). This clonotype originated in a female donor with papillary thyroid cancer or a benign thyroid nodule (not recorded which). Some clones in this sample may be carry-over from other donors' samples. CDR3 in DNA: TGTGCCGGCAGCCTAGGCGACAGGACCTACGAGCAGTACTTC. Its protein product is CAGSLGDRTYEQYF.